This T cell receptor beta chain was identified in a study of kidney transplant recipient with SARS-CoV-2 infection. Germline V gene data show CDR1 as MDHEN and CDR2 as SYDVKM. The CDR3 is 12 residues long. In regard to this clonotype: Germline and junction disagree at one end, which may indicate a read error.

TCRdb analysed the reads with MiXCR anew, one entry per CDR3 protein. The sample lists approximately 250,000 distinct CDR3 sequences; under 35% were seen once. This chain uses TRBV28 with TRBJ2-5; D is unresolved. Source: a blood sample, taken at baseline and between days 110 and 120 from a kidney transplant recipient. The source of this sequence is a male patient in his thirties who had COVID-19 and was a kidney transplant recipient. The T cells may partly be graft donor cells. CDR3 residues: CASRLYQGTQYF. CDR3 DNA sequence: TGTGCCAGCAGGTTGTACCAAGGGACCCAGTACTTC.